Included here is one TCR beta chain sequence, with context. These data come from a study of B cell selection in AIRE deficiency. CDR1 and CDR2 (germline): SGHRS, YFSETQ. Unmatched junction bases numbered 6, after V lost 4 bases and J lost 4 bases. The CDR3 has 14 residues. Sorting defined conventional CD4 T cells as CD4+CD127+. Profiling relied on immunoSEQ multiplex PCR, and the TCRdb table lists in-frame clones only, not all of them. The sample yields about 27,000 clones, 95% seen once. The V and J genes are TRBV5-1 and TRBJ2-5; 8 bases are a match to TRBD2. The sequence came from a human donor in good health. Sequenced input: CD4+CD127+ conventional T cells sorted from PBMCs. The CDR3 reads CASSKAGVGETQYF. DNA of the CDR3: TGCGCCAGCAGCAAAGCGGGAGTAGGAGAGACCCAGTACTTC.